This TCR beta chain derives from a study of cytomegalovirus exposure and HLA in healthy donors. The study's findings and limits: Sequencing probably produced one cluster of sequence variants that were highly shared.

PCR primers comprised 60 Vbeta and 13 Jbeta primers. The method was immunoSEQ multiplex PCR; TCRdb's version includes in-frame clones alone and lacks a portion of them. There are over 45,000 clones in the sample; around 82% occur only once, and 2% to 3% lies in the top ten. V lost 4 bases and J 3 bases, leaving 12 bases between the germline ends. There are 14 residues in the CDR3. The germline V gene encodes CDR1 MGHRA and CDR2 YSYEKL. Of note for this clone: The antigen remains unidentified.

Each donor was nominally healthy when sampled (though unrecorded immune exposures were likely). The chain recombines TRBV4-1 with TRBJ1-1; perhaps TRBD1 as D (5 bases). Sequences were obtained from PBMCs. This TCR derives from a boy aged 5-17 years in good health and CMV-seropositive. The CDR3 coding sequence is TGCGCCAGCAGCCTTACCTGGGGGGACACTGAAGCTTTCTTT. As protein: CASSLTWGDTEAFF.